This T cell receptor (beta chain) is from a study of control samples from healthy donors and cancer patients. The assay was immunoSEQ multiplex PCR, and TCRdb's table has in-frame clones only and misses some. The table has around 53,000 clones, roughly nine tenths seen once; the top ten hold around 15%. Per the germline V gene, CDR1 is SGHAT and CDR2 is FQNNGV. The V end was cut by 5 bases, the J end by 0 bases, with 12 bases between. The length of the CDR3 is 15 residues. Sequencing used PBMCs. The TCR originated in a man aged 55 to 70 with head and neck cancer. This chain connects TRBV11-2 to TRBJ2-3; tentative D call: TRBD2 (6 bases). In DNA form, the CDR3 reads TGTGCCAGCAGCCCCCCGGGGACTAGCACAGATACGCAGTATTTT. Translation: CASSPPGTSTDTQYF.